The 6 T cell receptor beta chains below come from one sample, sequenced in a study of T cells in Graves' hyperthyroidism and ophthalmopathy. Researchers took RNA transcripts and amplified the TCR beta CDR3 regions from them. Researchers ran a first-round RT-PCR on the TCR CDR3 using the HTBI primer set. Via MiXCR, TCRdb re-called the multiplex PCR reads, giving one row per CDR3 protein. Of around 260,000 distinct CDR3 sequences in the sample, around 25% are singletons; the top ten hold about 30%. Sequencing was done on a sample of blood. The receptors here all came from a man in his forties or fifties with Graves' hyperthyroidism that later progressed to Graves' ophthalmopathy.

This clonotype was seen ten or more times. V and J are TRBV6-5 and TRBJ1-6; D may be TRBD1 (5 bases). CDR3 length equals 20 residues. V lost 6 bases and J 6 bases, leaving 30 bases between the germline ends. The germline V gene encodes CDR1 MNHEY and CDR2 SVGAGI. CDR3 amino acids: CASRPPKLTGTSGGNSPLHF. CDR3 DNA: TGTGCCAGCAGGCCCCCCAAACTGACCGGGACCAGTGGAGGTAATTCACCCCTCCACTTT.

This clonotype appeared many times. The rearrangement uses TRBV5-1 and TRBJ1-1; possibly TRBD1 for D (5 bases). V was clipped by 2 bases and J by 6 bases, with 11 bases between them. The CDR3 extends over 13 amino acids. Germline lookup yields CDR1 SGHRS and CDR2 YFSETQ. DNA for the CDR3: TGCGCCAGCAGCTTCGGGAGGGGCCCTGAAGCTTTCTTT. Translation: CASSFGRGPEAFF.

This clonotype showed up many times. DNA for the CDR3: TGTGCCAGCAGCGTAGGACAGTGGAACACTGAAGCTTTCTTT. Amino acids: CASSVGQWNTEAFF. The chain recombines TRBV11-2 with TRBJ1-1; D may be TRBD1 (6 bases). The CDR3 contains 14 residues. V was trimmed by 5 bases and J by 1 base, leaving 11 bases between them. Germline V CDR1 and CDR2: SGHAT, FQNNGV.

The chain has TRBV7-2 and TRBJ2-5; D may be TRBD2 (6 bases). Germline CDR1 is SGHTA and CDR2 is FQGNSA. The V and J ends lost 5 bases and 5 bases respectively, with 18 bases between them. The CDR3 spans 15 residues. As DNA, the CDR3 is TGTGCCAGCAGCGACCGCCCGGGACGGGGGGAGACCCAGTACTTC. Its translation is CASSDRPGRGETQYF.

The V call is TRBV6-5, the J call TRBJ2-7; 11 nucleotides match TRBD2. V dropped 2 bases and J dropped 7; count of bases not matched to a gene: 10. The CDR3 length is 16 residues. Germline assignment: CDR1 MNHEY and CDR2 SVGAGI. The CDR3 sequence is CASSYACSGRVGEQYF. The DNA of the CDR3 is TGTGCCAGCAGTTACGCCTGTAGCGGGAGGGTGGGAGAGCAGTACTTC.

This clonotype came up many times. The chain has TRBV10-3 and TRBJ1-2; D is uncertain. The CDR3 consists of 14 residues. Deletions cut 7 bases from V and 4 bases from J, with 16 bases between. Looked up from germline, CDR1 is ENHRY and CDR2 is SYGVKD. CDR3 loop: CAITSVGRSYGYTF. The CDR3 DNA follows: TGTGCCATCACATCGGTAGGACGGAGCTATGGCTACACCTTC.